The rows below give T cell receptor beta chains drawn from one sample of a study of cytomegalovirus exposure and HLA in healthy donors. This table comes from immunoSEQ multiplex PCR, and its TCRdb copy is limited to in-frame clones, with some not included. The sample has under 200,000 clones, 70% to 80% seen once. Sequences were obtained from PBMCs. The receptors originated from a middle-aged man in good health and CMV-seropositive. CDR3s include the opening cysteine and the closing phenylalanine or tryptophan. The D gene is left open where the match is weak. Not all rows give a size; the values are once, few, many and, for expanded clones, a class.

>16|TRBJ2-1|TRBV15|few|TRBD2
CATSRGLAGRYNEQFF
TGTGCCACCAGCAGAGGACTAGCGGGGAGGTACAATGAGCAGTTCTTC
>15|TRBJ1-1|TRBV5-1|-|-
CASSLAKGWDTEAFF
TGCGCCAGCAGCTTGGCCAAGGGGTGGGACACTGAAGCTTTCTTT
>14|TRBJ1-5|TRBV13|-|-
CASSLGLAAQPQHF
TGTGCCAGCAGCTTAGGCTTGGCGGCTCAGCCCCAGCATTTT
>14|TRBJ1-3|TRBV6-6|-|-
CASIPGHSGNTIYF
TGTGCCAGCATCCCGGGACATTCTGGAAACACCATATATTTT
>16|TRBJ1-2|TRBV5-4|-|-
CASSLGAGTLLEGYTF
TGTGCCAGCAGCCTTGGGGCCGGGACACTCCTAGAAGGCTACACCTTC
>15|TRBJ2-2|TRBV29-1|-|TRBD1
CSVDRLDREDGELFF
TGCAGCGTTGATAGGTTGGACAGGGAAGACGGGGAGCTGTTTTTT
>15|TRBJ2-1|TRBV7-9|-|TRBD1
CASSARDRGPYEQFF
TGTGCCAGCAGCGCGCGGGACAGGGGGCCCTATGAGCAGTTCTTC
>14|TRBJ1-1|TRBV27|-|-
CASSLLTGRSLAFF
TGTGCCAGCAGTTTGTTAACTGGGAGGTCTCTGGCTTTCTTT
>14|TRBJ2-1|TRBV5-6|-|-
CASSLSGTDNEQFF
TGTGCCAGCAGCCTTAGCGGGACAGACAATGAGCAGTTCTTC
>17|TRBJ1-5|TRBV19|-|-
CASTPRPGVYSNQPQHF
TGTGCCAGTACCCCCCGGCCAGGGGTTTATAGCAATCAGCCCCAGCATTTT
>15|TRBJ1-5|TRBV6-1|-|-
CASRGPQGRGQPQHF
TGTGCCAGCAGAGGACCTCAGGGGAGAGGTCAGCCCCAGCATTTT
>12|TRBJ1-2|TRBV6-5|few|-
CASRAWGPAATF
TGTGCCAGCAGAGCGTGGGGCCCCGCAGCCACCTTC
>16|TRBJ1-2|TRBV7-9|-|TRBD1
CASSLATGPNKYGYTF
TGTGCCAGCAGCTTAGCGACAGGGCCGAATAAGTATGGCTACACCTTC
>13|TRBJ2-7|TRBV19|-|-
CASSDPPGREQYF
TGTGCCAGTAGCGACCCTCCAGGAAGGGAGCAGTACTTC
>14|TRBJ1-1|TRBV5-6|few|-
CASTIGRQGTEAFF
TGTGCCAGCACCATAGGTAGGCAGGGCACTGAAGCTTTCTTT
>14|TRBJ1-2|TRBV28|-|TRBD1
CASSLRPTGSGYTF
TGTGCCAGCAGTTTACGACCGACAGGGAGTGGCTACACCTTC